This is a list of T cell receptor beta chains from one sample in a study of cytomegalovirus exposure and HLA in healthy donors. Sequencing was performed with immunoSEQ multiplex PCR; in TCRdb, only in-frame clones are kept and a portion is missing. Of approximately 100,000 clones listed, 70% to 85% were seen once; the top ten hold about 0.8%. Sequencing was carried out using PBMCs. These receptors were taken from a boy aged 5-17 years in good health and CMV-seronegative. The CDR3 runs from the conserved cysteine through the conserved F or W. Each record gives: CDR3 length, V gene, clone size, J gene, D gene, CDR3 DNA, CDR3 protein. D genes are given only for firm matches. Clone sizes are given selectively: once, few, many, or a class where the clone is expanded.

>15|TRBV30|few|TRBJ1-3|.
TGTGCCTGGTGGGCCACAGTGGCCTCTGGAAACACCATATATTTT
CAWWATVASGNTIYF
>13|TRBV5-6|few|TRBJ1-2|TRBD1
TGTGCCAGCAGCTGGGGACAGGGGGATGGCTACACCTTC
CASSWGQGDGYTF
>13|TRBV15|.|TRBJ1-5|.
TGTGCCACCAGCAGAGACCCCGATCAGCCCCAGCATTTT
CATSRDPDQPQHF
>15|TRBV6-5|.|TRBJ1-1|.
TGTGCCAGCAGTTACTCGCGGGCCATGAACACTGAAGCTTTCTTT
CASSYSRAMNTEAFF
>14|TRBV19|few|TRBJ1-5|TRBD1
TGTGCCAGTAGTATAGGCCAGGGGGAACAGCCCCAGCATTTT
CASSIGQGEQPQHF
>18|TRBV15|.|TRBJ2-3|.
TGTGCCACCAGCAAATATGAGGTGCTAGAAGGATCCTCAGATACGCAGTATTTT
CATSKYEVLEGSSDTQYF
>15|TRBV28|.|TRBJ2-7|TRBD1
TGTGCCAGCAGGGAGCCGGGACAGGGTTCCTACGAGCAGTACTTC
CASREPGQGSYEQYF
>15|TRBV18|.|TRBJ1-2|TRBD1
TGTGCCAGCTCACCACGGGGACAGGGGGACTATGGCTACACCTTC
CASSPRGQGDYGYTF
>14|TRBV5-1|.|TRBJ1-1|TRBD1
TGCGCCAGCAGCTTGGCATCAGGGGGCACTGAAGCTTTCTTT
CASSLASGGTEAFF
>13|TRBV7-3|.|TRBJ2-3|.
TGTGCCAGCAGGCTAGCTAGCACAGATACGCAGTATTTT
CASRLASTDTQYF
>15|TRBV4-1|few|TRBJ1-2|.
TGCGCCAGCAGCCAAGAAGAGGGCAAGTCCTATGGCTACACCTTC
CASSQEEGKSYGYTF
>14|TRBV6-5|.|TRBJ1-4|.
TGTGCCAGCAGTTACCTACAGGGAGATGAAAAACTGTTTTTT
CASSYLQGDEKLFF
>17|TRBV27|.|TRBJ2-1|.
TGTGCCAGCAGTTCCCTTAGTAAAGGGAGCTCCTACAATGAGCAGTTCTTC
CASSSLSKGSSYNEQFF
>16|TRBV19|.|TRBJ2-5|TRBD2
TGTGCCAGTAGTATTTGGATGGCGGGAGCACAAGAGACCCAGTACTTC
CASSIWMAGAQETQYF
>14|TRBV5-1|few|TRBJ2-5|TRBD1
TGCGCCAGCCGCGAGGGGACAGGGAGAGAGACCCAGTACTTC
CASREGTGRETQYF
>16|TRBV7-2|.|TRBJ1-5|.
TGTGCCAGCAGCGAGGGAAGGGGGTATAGCAATCAGCCCCAGCATTTT
CASSEGRGYSNQPQHF
>13|TRBV30|.|TRBJ1-5|.
TGTGCCTGGAGTGTCGGGGGGAAACAGCCCCAGCATTTT
CAWSVGGKQPQHF
>14|TRBV27|.|TRBJ2-2|TRBD2
TGTGCCAGCAGAACTAGCGGGAACACCGGGGAGCTGTTTTTT
CASRTSGNTGELFF
>16|TRBV10-3|few|TRBJ2-6|.
TGTGCCATCAGTGGAGGGCGTCGCTCTGGGGCCAACGTCCTGACTTTC
CAISGGRRSGANVLTF
>11|TRBV6-6|.|TRBJ2-1|TRBD2
TGTGCCAGCAGTTACGAGCGGGAGGAGTTCTTC
CASSYEREEFF
>18|TRBV27|.|TRBJ1-3|TRBD1
TGTGCCAGCAGTCCCTACGGGGGGGACAGGGGGACTGGAAACACCATATATTTT
CASSPYGGDRGTGNTIYF
>16|TRBV4-2|.|TRBJ1-1|.
TGTGCCAGCAGCCAAGAATCTGGACGGGCAGGGGCGGGAGCTTTCTTT
CASSQESGRAGAGAFF